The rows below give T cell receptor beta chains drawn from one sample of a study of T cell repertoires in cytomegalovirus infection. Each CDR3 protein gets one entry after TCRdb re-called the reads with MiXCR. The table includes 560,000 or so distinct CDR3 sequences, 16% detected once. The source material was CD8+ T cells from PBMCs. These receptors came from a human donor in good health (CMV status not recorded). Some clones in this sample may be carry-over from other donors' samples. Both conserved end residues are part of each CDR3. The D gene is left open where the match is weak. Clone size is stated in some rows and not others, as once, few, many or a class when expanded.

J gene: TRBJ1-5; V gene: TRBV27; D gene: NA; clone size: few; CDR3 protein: CASSLRGGRGQPQHF; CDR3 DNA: TGTGCCAGCAGTTTACGGGGGGGCAGAGGTCAGCCCCAGCATTTT
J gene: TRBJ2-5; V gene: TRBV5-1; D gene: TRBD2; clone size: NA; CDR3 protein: CASSWTSGNQETQYF; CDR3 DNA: TGCGCCAGCAGCTGGACTAGCGGAAACCAAGAGACCCAGTACTTC
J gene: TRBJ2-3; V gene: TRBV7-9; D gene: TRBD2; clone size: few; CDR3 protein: CASSPLAGDRDTQYF; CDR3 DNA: TGTGCCAGCAGCCCACTAGCGGGAGATAGGGATACGCAGTATTTT
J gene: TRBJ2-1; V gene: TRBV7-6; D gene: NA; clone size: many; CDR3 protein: CASSFRVADYNEQFF; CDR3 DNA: TGTGCCAGCAGCTTTAGGGTAGCGGACTACAATGAGCAGTTCTTC
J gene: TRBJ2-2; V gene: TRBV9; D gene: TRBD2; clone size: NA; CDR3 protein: CASSVAGLAGGTGELFF; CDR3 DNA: TGTGCCAGCAGCGTAGCGGGACTAGCGGGAGGTACCGGGGAGCTGTTTTTT
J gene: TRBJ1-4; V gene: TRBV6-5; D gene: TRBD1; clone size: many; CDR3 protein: CASSLGQGMKKLFF; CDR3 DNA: TGTGCCAGCAGCCTTGGACAGGGGATGAAAAAACTGTTTTTT
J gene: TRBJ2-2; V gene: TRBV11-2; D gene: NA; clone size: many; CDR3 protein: CASSPFDKLAGELFF; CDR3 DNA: TGTGCCAGCAGCCCGTTTGACAAGTTGGCCGGGGAGCTGTTTTTT
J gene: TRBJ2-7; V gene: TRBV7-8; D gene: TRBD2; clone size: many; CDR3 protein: CASSLDLAGESYEQYF; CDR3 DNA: TGTGCCAGCAGCTTGGACCTAGCGGGCGAATCCTACGAGCAGTACTTC
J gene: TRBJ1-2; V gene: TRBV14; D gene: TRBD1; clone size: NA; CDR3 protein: CASSQTGKEDYGYTF; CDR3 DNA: TGTGCCAGCAGCCAGACAGGGAAGGAGGACTATGGCTACACCTTC
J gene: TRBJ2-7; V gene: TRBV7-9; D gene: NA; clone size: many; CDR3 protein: CASSLGVGLYEQYF; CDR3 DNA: TGTGCCAGCAGCTTGGGGGTGGGACTCTACGAGCAGTACTTC
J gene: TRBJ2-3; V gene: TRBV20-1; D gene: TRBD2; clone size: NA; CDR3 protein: CSARELAGGPHIDTQYF; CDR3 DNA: TGCAGTGCTAGGGAACTAGCGGGAGGGCCTCATATAGATACGCAGTATTTT
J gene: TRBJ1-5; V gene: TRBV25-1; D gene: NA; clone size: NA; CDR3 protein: CASSEHGNQPQHF; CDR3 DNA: TGTGCCAGCAGTGAACATGGCAATCAGCCCCAGCATTTT
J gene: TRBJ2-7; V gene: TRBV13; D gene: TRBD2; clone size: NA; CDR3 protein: CASSDTLAGASYEQYF; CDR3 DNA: TGTGCCAGCAGCGACACCCTAGCGGGGGCCTCCTACGAGCAGTACTTC
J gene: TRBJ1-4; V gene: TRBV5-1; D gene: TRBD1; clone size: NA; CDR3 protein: CASTAGGREKLFF; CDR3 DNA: TGCGCCAGTACCGCAGGGGGAAGAGAAAAACTGTTTTTT